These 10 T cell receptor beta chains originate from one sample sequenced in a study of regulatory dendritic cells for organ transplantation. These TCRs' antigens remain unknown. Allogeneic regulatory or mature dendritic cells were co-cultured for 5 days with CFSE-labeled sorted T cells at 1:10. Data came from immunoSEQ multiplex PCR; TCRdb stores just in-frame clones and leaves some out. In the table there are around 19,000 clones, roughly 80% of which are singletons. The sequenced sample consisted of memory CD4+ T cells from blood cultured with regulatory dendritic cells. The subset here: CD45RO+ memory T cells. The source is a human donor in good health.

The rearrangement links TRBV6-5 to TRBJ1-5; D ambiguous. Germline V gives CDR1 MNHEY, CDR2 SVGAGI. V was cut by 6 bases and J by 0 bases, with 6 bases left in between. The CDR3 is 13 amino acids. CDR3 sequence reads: CASSRYSNQPQHF. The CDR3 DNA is TGTGCCAGCAGCAGGTATAGCAATCAGCCCCAGCATTTT.

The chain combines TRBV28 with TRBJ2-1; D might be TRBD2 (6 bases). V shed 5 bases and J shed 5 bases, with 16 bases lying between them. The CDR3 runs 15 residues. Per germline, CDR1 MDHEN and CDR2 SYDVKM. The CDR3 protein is CASSAWDSLNNEQFF. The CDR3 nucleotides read TGTGCCAGCAGTGCTTGGGACTCCCTAAACAATGAGCAGTTCTTC.

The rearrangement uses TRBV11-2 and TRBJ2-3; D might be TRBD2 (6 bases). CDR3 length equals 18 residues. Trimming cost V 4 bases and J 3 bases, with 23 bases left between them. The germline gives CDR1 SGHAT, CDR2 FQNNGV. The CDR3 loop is CASSSRAERRGRTDTQYF. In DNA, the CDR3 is TGTGCCAGCAGCTCGCGGGCCGAGAGGCGGGGTCGTACAGATACGCAGTATTTT. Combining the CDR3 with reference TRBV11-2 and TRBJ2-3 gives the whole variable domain EAGVAQSPRYKIIEKRQSVAFWCNPISGHATLYWYQQILGQGPKLLIQFQNNGVVDDSQLPKDRFSAERLKGVDSTLKIQPAKLEDSAVYLCASSSRAERRGRTDTQYFGPGTRLTVL.

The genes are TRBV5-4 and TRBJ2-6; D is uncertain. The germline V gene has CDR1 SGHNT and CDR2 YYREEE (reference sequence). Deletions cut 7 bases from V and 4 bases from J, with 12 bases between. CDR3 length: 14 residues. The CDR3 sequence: CASPAPGGANVLTF. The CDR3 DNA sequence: TGTGCCAGCCCGGCCCCGGGCGGGGCCAACGTCCTGACTTTC.

The chain's CDR3 is CASLEGFNTEAFF. Written as DNA, the CDR3 is TGTGCCAGCCTAGAGGGCTTTAACACTGAAGCTTTCTTT. The V and J genes are TRBV18 and TRBJ1-1; no clear D gene. With 8 bases removed from V and 2 bases from J, the gap between germline ends came to 12 bases. This CDR3 comprises 13 residues. CDR1 is KGHSH, CDR2 LQKENI, per germline.

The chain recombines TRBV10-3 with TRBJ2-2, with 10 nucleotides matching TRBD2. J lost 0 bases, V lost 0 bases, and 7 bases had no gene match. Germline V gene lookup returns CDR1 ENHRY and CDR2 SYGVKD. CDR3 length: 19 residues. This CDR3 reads CAISESQASGSSNTGELFF. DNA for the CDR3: TGTGCCATCAGTGAGTCCCAGGCTAGCGGGAGTTCGAACACCGGGGAGCTGTTTTTT.

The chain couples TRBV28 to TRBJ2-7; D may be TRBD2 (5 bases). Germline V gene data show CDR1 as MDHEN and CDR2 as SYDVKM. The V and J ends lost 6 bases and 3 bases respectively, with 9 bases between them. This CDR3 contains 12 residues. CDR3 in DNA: TGTGCCAGCAGACGGGGTTTCTACGAGCAGTACTTC. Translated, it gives CASRRGFYEQYF.

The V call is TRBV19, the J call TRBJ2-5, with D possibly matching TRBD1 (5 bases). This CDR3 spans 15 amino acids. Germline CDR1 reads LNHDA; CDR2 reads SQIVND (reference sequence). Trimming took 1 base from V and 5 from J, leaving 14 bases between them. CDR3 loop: CASSIGTLTWETQYF. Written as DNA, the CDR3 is TGTGCCAGTAGTATAGGGACACTTACGTGGGAGACCCAGTACTTC.

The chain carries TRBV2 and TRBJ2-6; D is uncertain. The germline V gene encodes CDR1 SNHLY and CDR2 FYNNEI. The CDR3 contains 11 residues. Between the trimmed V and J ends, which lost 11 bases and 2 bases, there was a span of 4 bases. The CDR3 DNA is TGTGCCGGGACTGGGGCCAACGTCCTGACTTTC. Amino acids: CAGTGANVLTF.

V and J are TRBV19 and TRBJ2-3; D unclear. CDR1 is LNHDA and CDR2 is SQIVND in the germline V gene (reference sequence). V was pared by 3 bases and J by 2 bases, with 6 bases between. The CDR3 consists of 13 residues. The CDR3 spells CASSIDHTDTQYF. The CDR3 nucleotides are TGTGCCAGTAGTATTGACCACACAGATACGCAGTATTTT.